The 16 T cell receptor beta chains given below trace back to one sample, sequenced in a study of blood T cell repertoires in COVID-19. The repertoire was sequenced with immunoSEQ multiplex PCR; TCRdb's copy has only in-frame clones and lacks some. The sample shows around 300,000 clones, approximately 83% of them seen only once. The sample consisted of peripheral blood. These receptor sequences come from a young woman who had recovered from COVID-19.

This sequence joins TRBV4-2 and TRBJ2-2, with 10 bases matching TRBD2. The CDR3 spans 16 residues. J lost 3 bases, V lost 4 bases, and 5 bases had no gene match. Looked up from germline, CDR1 is LGHNA and CDR2 is YNFKEQ. The CDR3 reads CASSPTSGKDTGELFF. In nucleotides, the CDR3 is TGTGCCAGCAGCCCTACTAGCGGGAAAGACACCGGGGAGCTGTTTTTT.

The rearrangement joins TRBV4-1 to TRBJ1-6; possibly TRBD1 for D (5 bases). Germline CDR1 MGHRA, CDR2 YSYEKL. The CDR3 length is 18 residues. V was cut by 0 bases and J by 9 bases, with 21 bases left in between. The CDR3 DNA is TGCGCCAGCAGCCAAGATGTGATAGGGGCCCGACCGGGTTCACCCCTCCACTTT. It translates to CASSQDVIGARPGSPLHF.

V and J are TRBV4-3 and TRBJ2-1, with 8 bases that match TRBD1. Per the germline V gene, CDR1 is LGHNA and CDR2 is YSLEER. Trimming at V came to 0 bases and at J to 6 bases, leaving 7 bases not matched to a gene. There are 16 residues in the CDR3. DNA of the CDR3: TGCGCCAGCAGCCAAGATAGACAGGGGCCAAGCAATGAGCAGTTCTTC. Its translation is CASSQDRQGPSNEQFF.

CDR3 in DNA: TGTGCCATATACCGGGACAGACTCTCTGGGAAGGACGAGCAGTACTTC. Residues: CAIYRDRLSGKDEQYF. The chain recombines TRBV24-1 with TRBJ2-7; 7 bases fit TRBD1. Per the germline V gene, CDR1 is KGHDR and CDR2 is SFDVKD. The V segment lost 11 bases and the J segment 5 bases; nucleotides outside the gene matches: 20. This CDR3 is 16 amino acids long.

The sample holds one count of this clone. This sequence joins TRBV2 and TRBJ1-2, with unresolved D. Germline V gene lookup returns CDR1 SNHLY and CDR2 FYNNEI. The CDR3 contains 11 residues. Trimming left V 4 bases short and J 8 bases short, with 8 bases between. This CDR3 is CASSGVRGYTF. The CDR3 DNA sequence: TGTGCCAGCAGTGGTGTGCGGGGCTACACCTTC.

The gene calls are TRBV4-2 and TRBJ2-1; D remains ambiguous. Germline CDR1 reads LGHNA; CDR2 reads YNFKEQ. CDR3 length: 19 residues. The germline V and J ends were trimmed by 4 bases and 0 bases, with 22 bases remaining between them. Written as DNA, the CDR3 is TGTGCCAGCAGCCCAGATCTAGGTAGTGCGCGCAGCTCCTACAATGAGCAGTTCTTC. Protein: CASSPDLGSARSSYNEQFF.

V and J are TRBV5-1 and TRBJ2-3; the match to TRBD1 covers 11 bases. Germline CDR1 and CDR2: SGHRS and YFSETQ. The CDR3 has 16 amino acids. The trim removed 3 bases at V and 6 bases at J, leaving 9 bases unmatched. This CDR3 is CASSSSGQGGTDTQYF. CDR3 DNA sequence: TGCGCCAGCAGCTCATCGGGACAGGGGGGAACGGATACGCAGTATTTT.

The CDR3 here is CASTLGGTTYNEQFF. The CDR3 DNA follows: TGTGCCAGCACCCTCGGGGGGACCACCTACAATGAGCAGTTCTTC. The genes are TRBV28 and TRBJ2-1, with 7 bases aligning to TRBD2. The CDR3 contains 15 residues. The V gene end was trimmed by 7 bases and the J gene end by 2 bases; junction bases not matched to a gene: 8. Germline V gene sequence: CDR1 MDHEN, CDR2 SYDVKM.

The chain couples TRBV7-9 to TRBJ1-2; a possible D gene is TRBD1 (6 bases). The germline V gene has CDR1 SEHNR and CDR2 FQNEAQ (reference sequence). The CDR3 has 16 residues. V was trimmed by 4 bases and J by 5 bases, leaving 20 bases between them. CDR3 amino acids: CASSSIGGAWKYGYTF. CDR3 coding DNA: TGTGCCAGCAGCTCCATTGGGGGCGCGTGGAAATATGGCTACACCTTC.

The gene calls are TRBV7-9 and TRBJ1-2, with 7 bases that match TRBD1. The CDR3 runs to 15 residues. Germline V gene sequence: CDR1 SEHNR, CDR2 FQNEAQ (reference sequence). J was trimmed by 1 base and V by 2 bases; bases with no gene match: 4. The CDR3 loop reads CASSLSDRDNYGYTF. The CDR3 bases are TGTGCCAGCAGCTTATCCGACAGGGATAACTATGGCTACACCTTC. Filled out from reference TRBV7-9 and TRBJ1-2, the complete variable domain reads DTGVSQNPRHKITKRGQNVTFRCDPISEHNRLYWYRQTLGQGPEFLTYFQNEAQLEKSRLLSDRFSAERPKGSFSTLEIQRTEQGDSAMYLCASSLSDRDNYGYTFGSGTRLTVV.

This rearrangement joins TRBV7-9 to TRBJ2-7, with TRBD2 as a possible D gene (5 bases). This CDR3 spans 13 amino acids. Germline loops: CDR1 SEHNR, CDR2 FQNEAQ (reference sequence). V lost 3 bases, J lost 3 bases, and 9 bases lay in between. The CDR3 DNA reads TGTGCCAGCAGCTTCCCGGGGAGCTACGAGCAGTACTTC. This encodes CASSFPGSYEQYF.

The V call is TRBV7-9, the J call TRBJ2-1; 7 bases fit TRBD1. The CDR3 spans 14 residues. V was pared by 5 bases and J by 5 bases, with 6 bases of the junction left unmatched. CDR1 is SEHNR and CDR2 is FQNEAQ in the germline V gene (reference sequence). This CDR3 reads CASSAWGTDNEQFF. The CDR3 coding sequence is TGTGCCAGCAGCGCTTGGGGGACAGACAATGAGCAGTTCTTC.

The chain carries TRBV9 and TRBJ2-5, with D tentatively TRBD2 (5 bases). V was cut by 3 bases and J by 5 bases, with 14 bases left in between. Germline CDR1 is SGDLS and CDR2 is YYNGEE. The CDR3 extends over 14 amino acids. CDR3 residues: CASSATVGGETQYF. The DNA for the CDR3 is TGTGCCAGCAGCGCCACAGTGGGCGGGGAGACCCAGTACTTC.

The rearrangement uses TRBV4-2 and TRBJ2-2, with 9 bases lining up with TRBD2. Germline V gene sequence: CDR1 LGHNA, CDR2 YNFKEQ. There are 17 residues in the CDR3. V was clipped by 0 bases and J by 4 bases; unmatched bases: 6. The CDR3 DNA follows: TGTGCCAGCAGCCAAGAAAGTATGGGACTAGCCACCGGGGAGCTGTTTTTT. This encodes CASSQESMGLATGELFF.

The chain combines TRBV7-2 with TRBJ2-7, with D unclear. This CDR3 is built from 13 residues. Trimming pared 4 bases from V and 1 base from J, leaving 8 bases between. Germline CDR1 reads SGHTA; CDR2 reads FQGNSA. The CDR3 sequence is CASSSRSSYEQYF. In DNA, the CDR3 is TGTGCCAGCAGCTCGCGATCGTCCTACGAGCAGTACTTC.

The chain combines TRBV6-5 with TRBJ1-3; a weak D match, TRBD1 (5 bases). CDR1 and CDR2 from the germline V gene are MNHEY and SVGAGI. CDR3 length: 14 amino acids. The V end was cut by 6 bases, the J end by 1 base, with 10 bases between. The CDR3 loop reads CASSRRQSGNTIYF. DNA for the CDR3: TGTGCCAGCAGCCGCCGACAGTCTGGAAACACCATATATTTT.